These 20 T cell receptor beta chains share one sample of origin, sequenced in a study of T-cell reconstitution after alpha-beta-depleted transplantation in children. This sample's TCRbeta library carried unique molecular identifier barcodes. TCRdb reanalysed the PCR reads using MiXCR and keeps one entry per CDR3 protein. Of under 300,000 distinct CDR3 sequences in the sample, 9.7% were seen once. Source: PBMCs from the stem cell graft donor, taken from the stem cell graft. The receptors derive from a human donor who donated a stem cell graft to a child with SCID.

This clonotype came up many times. The V call is TRBV20-1, the J call TRBJ1-2; 8 nucleotides match TRBD1. CDR3 length: 16 residues. Per the germline V gene, CDR1 is DFQATT and CDR2 is SNEGSKA (reference sequence). The V and J ends lost 4 bases and 8 bases, in that order; junction bases with no gene match: 18. CDR3 residues: CSATSPGGASGRGYTF. The CDR3 DNA reads TGCAGTGCTACCAGTCCAGGGGGCGCGTCGGGCCGCGGCTACACCTTC.

This clonotype came up many times. This sequence joins TRBV20-1 and TRBJ2-1, with 7 bases matching TRBD2. Germline assignment: CDR1 DFQATT and CDR2 SNEGSKA (reference sequence). J lost 7 bases, V lost 2 bases, and 5 bases had no gene match. The CDR3 is made up of 13 amino acids. The CDR3 DNA is TGCAGTGCTAGAAAAGCGGGGACGAATGAGCAGTTCTTC. Translation gives CSARKAGTNEQFF.

This clonotype was picked up many times. The chain uses TRBV5-1 and TRBJ2-2; the match to TRBD1 covers 7 bases. The CDR3 runs to 15 residues. Germline assignment: CDR1 SGHRS and CDR2 YFSETQ. Trimming at V came to 2 bases and at J to 5 bases, leaving 6 bases not matched to a gene. The CDR3, as DNA: TGCGCCAGCAGCTTTAGCCCACAGGGGACCGGGGAGCTGTTTTTT. Residues: CASSFSPQGTGELFF.

There are many counts of this clonotype. The chain joins TRBV5-1 to TRBJ2-3; D perhaps matches TRBD1 (6 bases). Germline assignment: CDR1 SGHRS and CDR2 YFSETQ. Trimming removed 3 bases from V and 2 bases from J, with 16 bases in between. The CDR3 spans 16 residues. The CDR3 region has the DNA TGCGCCAGCAGCTACCAGATACGGGACACCACAGATACGCAGTATTTT. Protein: CASSYQIRDTTDTQYF.

This clonotype was counted only a few times. CDR3: CASSQGGASDTQYF. CDR3 DNA: TGTGCCAGCAGCCAAGGGGGGGCCTCAGATACGCAGTATTTT. The genes are TRBV3-1 and TRBJ2-3, with D perhaps matching TRBD1 or TRBD2 (6 bases each). This CDR3 is 14 amino acids long. CDR1 is LGHDT, CDR2 YNNKEL, per germline (reference sequence). Between the trimmed V and J ends, which lost 1 base and 4 bases, there was a span of 9 bases.

This clonotype was detected only a few times. V gene TRBV11-2 combines with J gene TRBJ2-3; perhaps TRBD1 as D (5 bases). The CDR3 extends over 16 amino acids. V lost 2 bases to trimming and J lost 2 bases, with 14 bases between them. Germline lookup yields CDR1 SGHAT and CDR2 FQNNGV. The CDR3 spells CASSLSGQAVTDTQYF. In nucleotides, the CDR3 is TGTGCCAGCAGCTTATCAGGGCAGGCCGTCACAGATACGCAGTATTTT.

This clonotype occurred many times. V gene TRBV6-2 or TRBV6-3 combines with J gene TRBJ1-6; D is undetermined. The V end was cut by 4 bases, the J end by 4 bases, with 5 bases between. Germline CDR1 MNHEY, CDR2 SVGEGT. The CDR3 is made up of 13 amino acids. CDR3 nucleotide sequence: TGTGCCAGCAGTTGGCGATATAATTCACCCCTCCACTTT. It encodes CASSWRYNSPLHF.

Turning to this clonotype: A read error is possible here, since a much larger clone lies one base away. This chain connects TRBV6-5 to TRBJ2-1, with TRBD1 identical over 8 bases. In germline, CDR1 is MNHEY, CDR2 SVGAGI. The CDR3 sequence is 15 residues long. Written as DNA, the CDR3 is TGTGCCAGCAGTTACCAGGGGGCTGTCTACAATGAGCCGTTCTTC. The encoded protein is CASSYQGAVYNEPFF.

This clonotype was seen at least ten times. The V call is TRBV28, the J call TRBJ2-7; 8 bases align to TRBD2. Germline assignment: CDR1 MDHEN and CDR2 SYDVKM. The CDR3 spans 16 residues. J was trimmed by 4 bases and V by 1 base; bases with no gene match: 9. DNA for the CDR3: TGTGCCAGCAGTTTATTTGGAGCGGGAGCGAGGTACGAGCAGTACTTC. Encoded protein: CASSLFGAGARYEQYF.

This clonotype appeared many times. The chain joins TRBV9 to TRBJ2-5; D is possibly TRBD2 (6 bases). V lost 2 bases and J 7 bases, leaving 12 bases between the germline ends. The germline gives CDR1 SGDLS, CDR2 YYNGEE. There are 13 residues in the CDR3. The CDR3 DNA reads as TGTGCCAGCAGCGTCGTGGGAGGAGGGACCCAGTACTTC. This translates into CASSVVGGGTQYF.

This clonotype appeared many times. The chain has TRBV25-1 and TRBJ2-1; D perhaps matches TRBD2 (7 bases). V lost 0 bases to trimming and J lost 5 bases, with 14 bases between them. The germline CDR1 and CDR2 sequences are MGHDK and SYGVNS. This CDR3 has 16 amino acids. The CDR3 reads CASSEYGGAVDNEQFF. CDR3 in DNA: TGTGCCAGCAGTGAATATGGGGGGGCCGTCGACAATGAGCAGTTCTTC. The whole variable domain, remainder taken from reference TRBV25-1 and TRBJ2-1, is EADIYQTPRYLVIGTGKKITLECSQTMGHDKMYWYQQDPGMELHLIHYSYGVNSTEKGDLSSESTVSRIRTEHFPLTLESARPSHTSQYLCASSEYGGAVDNEQFFGPGTRLTVL.

This clonotype was seen repeatedly, ten times or more. The V gene is TRBV20-1, the J gene TRBJ2-5; TRBD2 aligns across 7 bases. The CDR3 runs 13 residues. V gave up 5 bases and J gave up 5 bases; unmatched junction bases: 8. Germline lookup yields CDR1 DFQATT and CDR2 SNEGSKA (reference sequence). The chain's CDR3 is CSAPSGGGETQYF. DNA for the CDR3: TGCAGTGCTCCCTCGGGGGGTGGGGAGACCCAGTACTTC.

In this sample, this clonotype turned up many times. The chain carries TRBV20-1 and TRBJ2-1; no reliable D call. Trimming shortened V by 6 bases and J by 5 bases, and 17 bases separated the two germline ends. CDR1 and CDR2 from the germline V gene are DFQATT and SNEGSKA (reference sequence). CDR3 length: 14 amino acids. CDR3 amino acids: CSAHRPGTNNEQFF. CDR3 nucleotides: TGCAGTGCCCATAGGCCTGGAACCAACAATGAGCAGTTCTTC.

Ten or more counts support this clonotype. The J gene is TRBJ2-7, the V gene TRBV5-1; the match to TRBD2 covers 7 bases. Trimming removed 2 bases from V and 0 bases from J; junction bases left unmatched: 2. The CDR3 length is 14 residues. Looked up from germline, CDR1 is SGHRS and CDR2 is YFSETQ. CDR3 nucleotides: TGCGCCAGCAGCTTAAGCGGGGTCTCCTACGAGCAGTACTTC. Amino acids: CASSLSGVSYEQYF.

This rearrangement joins TRBV7-9 to TRBJ2-7; tentative D call: TRBD1 (6 bases). Trimming shortened V by 1 base and J by 7 bases, and 14 bases separated the two germline ends. This CDR3 is 14 amino acids long. The germline CDR1 and CDR2 sequences are SEHNR and FQNEAQ (reference sequence). The CDR3 bases are TGTGCCAGCAGCTTAGAAGCAGGGGCCGTGGAGCAGTACTTC. Its protein is CASSLEAGAVEQYF.

Concerning this clonotype itself: At one end, the junction sequence differs from germline, possibly due to a read error. The chain is built from TRBV6-5 and TRBJ1-3, with D uncertain. Germline CDR1 is MNHEY and CDR2 is SVGAGI. The CDR3 is made up of 15 amino acids. The CDR3 is CASSYERATGNTIYF. The DNA of the CDR3 is TGTGCCAGTAGTTACGAGAGGGCGACAGGAAACACCATATATTTT.

This clonotype appeared many times. The chain recombines TRBV5-1 with TRBJ1-2, with 7 bases lining up with TRBD1. V shed 5 bases and J 2 bases; nucleotides not matched to a gene: 9. The germline CDR1 and CDR2 sequences are SGHRS and YFSETQ. The CDR3 consists of 15 residues. CDR3 amino acids: CASRSYGQENYGYTF. The CDR3 DNA is TGCGCCAGCAGATCGTACGGACAGGAGAACTATGGCTACACCTTC.

This clonotype was observed many times. V usage is TRBV20-1 and J usage is TRBJ1-1, with D possibly TRBD1 on 5 matching bases. The V end was cut by 5 bases, the J end by 1 base, with 14 bases between. This CDR3 has 14 amino acids. The germline CDR1 and CDR2 sequences are DFQATT and SNEGSKA (reference sequence). The CDR3 DNA reads TGCAGTGCTTATCAGGCCGGGGCGAACACTGAAGCTTTCTTT. This codes for CSAYQAGANTEAFF.

CDR3 amino acids: CASSFGALVGVEETQYF. The CDR3 DNA is TGTGCCAGCAGTTTTGGGGCGTTGGTAGGGGTCGAAGAGACCCAGTACTTC. The rearrangement links TRBV12-3 or TRBV12-4 to TRBJ2-5, with a weak D call TRBD1 (5 bases). V lost 3 bases to trimming and J lost 3 bases, with 20 bases between them. CDR3 length: 17 residues.

This clonotype was counted ten times or more. V gene TRBV29-1 combines with J gene TRBJ2-7; perhaps TRBD2 as D (6 bases). Germline V gene sequence: CDR1 SQVTM, CDR2 ANQGSEA. Trimming stripped 5 bases from V and 4 bases from J, with 6 bases between. There are 10 residues in the CDR3. The CDR3 nucleotides read TGCAGCGTTAGCGGGTACGAGCAGTACTTC. As protein: CSVSGYEQYF.